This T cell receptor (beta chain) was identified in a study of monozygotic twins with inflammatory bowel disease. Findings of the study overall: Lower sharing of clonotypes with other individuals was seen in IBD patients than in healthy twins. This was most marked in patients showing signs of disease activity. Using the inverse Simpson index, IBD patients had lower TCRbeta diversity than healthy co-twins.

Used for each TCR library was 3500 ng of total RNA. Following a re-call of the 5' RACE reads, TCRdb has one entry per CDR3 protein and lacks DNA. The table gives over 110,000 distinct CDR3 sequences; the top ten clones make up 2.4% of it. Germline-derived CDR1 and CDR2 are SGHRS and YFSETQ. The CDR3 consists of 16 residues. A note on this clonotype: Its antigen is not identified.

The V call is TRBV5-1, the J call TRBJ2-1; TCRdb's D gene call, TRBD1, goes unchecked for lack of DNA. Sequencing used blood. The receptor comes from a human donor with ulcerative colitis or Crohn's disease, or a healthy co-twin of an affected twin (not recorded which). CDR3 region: CASSPAATASYNEQFF.